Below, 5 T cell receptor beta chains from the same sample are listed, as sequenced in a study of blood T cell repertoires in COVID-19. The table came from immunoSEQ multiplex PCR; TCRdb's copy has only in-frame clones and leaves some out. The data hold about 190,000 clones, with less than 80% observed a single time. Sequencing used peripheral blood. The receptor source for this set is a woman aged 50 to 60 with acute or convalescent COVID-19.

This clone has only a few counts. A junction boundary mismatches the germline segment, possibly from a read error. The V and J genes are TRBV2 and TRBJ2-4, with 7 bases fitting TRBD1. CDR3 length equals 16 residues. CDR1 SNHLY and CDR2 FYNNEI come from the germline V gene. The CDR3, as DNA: TGTGCCAGCAGCGAAGAACAGGGGTGGCCCAAAAACATTCAGTACTTC. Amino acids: CASSEEQGWPKNIQYF.

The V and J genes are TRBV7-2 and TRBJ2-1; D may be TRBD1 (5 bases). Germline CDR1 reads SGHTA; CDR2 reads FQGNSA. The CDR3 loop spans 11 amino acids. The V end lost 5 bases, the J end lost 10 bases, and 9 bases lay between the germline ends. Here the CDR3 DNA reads TGTGCCAGCAGCCCCCGGACAGAGCAGTTCTTC. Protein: CASSPRTEQFF. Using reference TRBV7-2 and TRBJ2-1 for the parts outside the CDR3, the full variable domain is GAGVSQSPSNKVTEKGKDVELRCDPISGHTALYWYRQSLGQGLEFLIYFQGNSAPDKSGLPSDRFSAERTGGSVSTLTIQRTQQEDSAVYLCASSPRTEQFFGPGTRLTVL.

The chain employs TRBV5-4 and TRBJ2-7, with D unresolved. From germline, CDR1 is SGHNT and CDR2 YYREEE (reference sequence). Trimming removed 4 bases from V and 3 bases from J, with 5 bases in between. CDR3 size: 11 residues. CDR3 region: CASSQNYEQYF. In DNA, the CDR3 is TGTGCCAGCAGCCAAAACTACGAGCAGTACTTC.

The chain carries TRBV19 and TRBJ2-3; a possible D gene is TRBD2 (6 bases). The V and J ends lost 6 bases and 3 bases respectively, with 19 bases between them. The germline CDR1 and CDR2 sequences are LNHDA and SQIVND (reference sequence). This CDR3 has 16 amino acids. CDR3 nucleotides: TGTGCCAGTAGCCTTAGGGGAGCCGGAGGGACAGATACGCAGTATTTT. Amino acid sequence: CASSLRGAGGTDTQYF. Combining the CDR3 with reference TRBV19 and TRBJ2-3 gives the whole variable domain DGGITQSPKYLFRKEGQNVTLSCEQNLNHDAMYWYRQDPGQGLRLIYYSQIVNDFQKGDIAEGYSVSREKKESFPLTVTSAQKNPTAFYLCASSLRGAGGTDTQYFGPGTRLTVL.

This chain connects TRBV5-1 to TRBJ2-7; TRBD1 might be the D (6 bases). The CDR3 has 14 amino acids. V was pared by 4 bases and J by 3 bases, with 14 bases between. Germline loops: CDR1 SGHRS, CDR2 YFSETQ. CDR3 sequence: CASSLRDTNYEQYF. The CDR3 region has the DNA TGCGCCAGCAGCCTTAGGGACACCAACTACGAGCAGTACTTC. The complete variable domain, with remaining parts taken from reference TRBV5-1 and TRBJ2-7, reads KAGVTQTPRYLIKTRGQQVTLSCSPISGHRSVSWYQQTPGQGLQFLFEYFSETQRNKGNFPGRFSGRQFSNSRSEMNVSTLELGDSALYLCASSLRDTNYEQYFGPGTRLTVT.